These 3 T cell receptor beta chains were all obtained from the same sample, sequenced in a study of regulatory T cells in long-lasting Graves disease. Stated time point: newly diagnosed GD, antithyroid drugs for less than 3 months. PBMCs were the source of the RNA used for TCR sequencing. The TCR beta library used iRepertoire HTBI primers with Arm-PCR amplification of CDR3. In TCRdb, the multiplex PCR reads were re-called with MiXCR into one record per CDR3 protein. The repertoire holds 500,000 or so distinct CDR3 sequences, with about 16% as singletons. These records were also assigned to another study, of T cells in Graves' hyperthyroidism and ophthalmopathy.

The specimen comprised peripheral blood mononuclear cells (PBMCs), sampled at new diagnosis, from a patient treated with antithyroid drugs. The receptors were gathered from a woman aged 35-65 years with Graves disease.

This clonotype has a handful of counts. The chain has TRBV20-1 and TRBJ1-1, with D possibly matching TRBD1 (5 bases). The germline CDR1 and CDR2 sequences are DFQATT and SNEGSKA (reference sequence). Between the trimmed V and J ends, which lost 0 bases and 3 bases, there was a span of 20 bases. The CDR3 runs to 17 residues. The CDR3 loop is CSARDSRVYLVDTEAFF. DNA of the CDR3: TGCAGTGCTAGAGATAGCAGGGTTTATTTAGTGGACACTGAAGCTTTCTTT.

This clonotype was recorded a few times. V and J are TRBV20-1 and TRBJ2-1; 9 bases line up with TRBD1. CDR3 length equals 14 residues. The junction had 8 bases not matched to a gene; V was cut back by 7 bases and J by 4 bases. Germline V lookup: CDR1 DFQATT, CDR2 SNEGSKA (reference sequence). The chain's CDR3 is CSGKQGARYNEQFF. The CDR3 DNA reads TGCAGTGGAAAACAGGGGGCGCGGTACAATGAGCAGTTCTTC.

J is TRBJ2-1 and V is TRBV10-3; 7 bases fit TRBD1. Looked up from germline, CDR1 is ENHRY and CDR2 is SYGVKD. This CDR3 region has 15 residues. V shed 6 bases, J shed 2 bases, and the junction held 7 bases outside the gene matches. CDR3 sequence reads: CAISLRGWPYNEQFF. The CDR3 DNA reads TGTGCCATCAGCCTCAGGGGGTGGCCCTACAATGAGCAGTTCTTC.